This TCR beta chain comes out of a study of T cell responses to AZD1222 COVID-19 vaccine. This clone was seen just once. The antigen remains undetermined. Germline CDR1 reads SGHRS; CDR2 reads YFSETQ. The CDR3 totals 17 residues. Losses at the gene ends were 3 bases for V and 6 bases for J; bases not matched to a gene: 12. The assay was immunoSEQ multiplex PCR, and TCRdb's table has in-frame clones only and misses some. The sample records some 190,000 clones, about 90% being singletons. Study-level findings and limits: Breadth and depth of Spike-specific TCRs rose after two AZD1222 doses. Among AZD1222 vaccinees, only 6 or 7 were seropositive at baseline. Regions 160-218 and 743-854 dominated among vaccine-associated CD4 TCRs spanning spike. The sample set comprised mostly white British donors with more females, and clonal diversity was possibly underestimated.

This clonotype originated in an adult who received the AZD1222 COVID-19 vaccine. The gene calls are TRBV5-1 and TRBJ2-3, with 11 bases identical to TRBD2. The sample in question was peripheral blood, obtained 28 days after the second AZD1222 dose. The CDR3 loop is CASSSPPGTSGGDTQYF. CDR3 nucleotides: TGCGCCAGCAGCTCACCCCCGGGGACTAGCGGAGGGGATACGCAGTATTTT.